Listed below are T cell receptor beta chains from one sample, sequenced in a study of blood T cell repertoires in COVID-19. Sequencing used immunoSEQ multiplex PCR; TCRdb keeps in-frame clones, though not all of them. This table has some 120,000 clones, approximately 88% appearing once. The specimen was peripheral blood. The receptors were sampled from a woman aged 25 to 45 who had recovered from COVID-19. Both conserved end residues are part of each CDR3. Each record gives: CDR3 DNA, CDR3 protein, clone size, D gene, V gene, J gene. The D gene is left open where the match is weak. Expanded clones are given a class, and other clones once, few, many or no size at all.

cdr3_nt: TGTGCCAGCAGTGAAGGAGCAGGGGGCATCTACGAGCAGTACTTC; cdr3_aa: CASSEGAGGIYEQYF; clone_size: -; d_call: TRBD1; v_call: TRBV6-1; j_call: TRBJ2-7
cdr3_nt: TGTGCCAGCAGGCTCGGGGGTAATTCACCCCTCCACTTT; cdr3_aa: CASRLGGNSPLHF; clone_size: -; d_call: -; v_call: TRBV13; j_call: TRBJ1-6
cdr3_nt: TGCGCCAGCAGTGAAACTAGCGGTTCACAGCAGTTCTTC; cdr3_aa: CASSETSGSQQFF; clone_size: few; d_call: TRBD2; v_call: TRBV10-2; j_call: TRBJ2-1
cdr3_nt: TGTGCCAGCAGTACGCGGGACAGCTTTAACTATGGCTACACCTTC; cdr3_aa: CASSTRDSFNYGYTF; clone_size: -; d_call: TRBD1; v_call: TRBV6-5; j_call: TRBJ1-2
cdr3_nt: TGTGCCAGCAGCGCTTTTGGGGCCAACGTCCTGACTTTC; cdr3_aa: CASSAFGANVLTF; clone_size: -; d_call: -; v_call: TRBV9; j_call: TRBJ2-6
cdr3_nt: TGCAGCGTTGGTAGGAGGGGGGGCGTACATGATGAGCAGTTCTTC; cdr3_aa: CSVGRRGGVHDEQFF; clone_size: -; d_call: -; v_call: TRBV29-1; j_call: TRBJ2-1
cdr3_nt: TGCGCCAGCAGTCCTGGGACAGGGTCAGACGAGCAGTACTTC; cdr3_aa: CASSPGTGSDEQYF; clone_size: -; d_call: TRBD1; v_call: TRBV10-1; j_call: TRBJ2-7
cdr3_nt: TGCGCCAGCAGTCCTAGAGACTCTGGGGCCAACGTCCTGACTTTC; cdr3_aa: CASSPRDSGANVLTF; clone_size: -; d_call: -; v_call: TRBV5-1; j_call: TRBJ2-6
cdr3_nt: TGTGCCAGCAGTCCCAGGGGGTCGGGTAAAATCACTGAAGCTTTCTTT; cdr3_aa: CASSPRGSGKITEAFF; clone_size: -; d_call: TRBD1; v_call: TRBV27; j_call: TRBJ1-1
cdr3_nt: TGTGCCATCAGGGGGACTAGCGGGAGGGCCTGGGGTACGCAGTATTTT; cdr3_aa: CAIRGTSGRAWGTQYF; clone_size: -; d_call: TRBD2; v_call: TRBV10-3; j_call: TRBJ2-3
cdr3_nt: TGTGCCAGCAGCCAAAAGAGACGGAGTGGGGCGATAAACACCGGGGAGCTGTTTTTT; cdr3_aa: CASSQKRRSGAINTGELFF; clone_size: -; d_call: -; v_call: TRBV3-1/TRBV3-2; j_call: TRBJ2-2
cdr3_nt: TGTGCCAGCTCACCACAGGACAGGGGATTGACAGATACGCAGTATTTT; cdr3_aa: CASSPQDRGLTDTQYF; clone_size: -; d_call: TRBD1; v_call: TRBV18; j_call: TRBJ2-3
cdr3_nt: TGTGCCAGCAGTTCCGCTAGCGGGAGCAATGAGCAGTTCTTC; cdr3_aa: CASSSASGSNEQFF; clone_size: -; d_call: TRBD2; v_call: TRBV27; j_call: TRBJ2-1
cdr3_nt: TGTGCCAGCACCTTGGGACAGAGAGGGACTGAAGCTTTCTTT; cdr3_aa: CASTLGQRGTEAFF; clone_size: -; d_call: TRBD1; v_call: TRBV6-5; j_call: TRBJ1-1
cdr3_nt: TGTGCCTGGAGCGCTGGGACAGCCCATGGCTACACCTTC; cdr3_aa: CAWSAGTAHGYTF; clone_size: -; d_call: TRBD1; v_call: TRBV30; j_call: TRBJ1-2
cdr3_nt: TGTGCCAGCACGAGACAGGGTTACAATGAGCAGTTCTTC; cdr3_aa: CASTRQGYNEQFF; clone_size: -; d_call: TRBD1; v_call: TRBV6-5; j_call: TRBJ2-1
cdr3_nt: TGTGCCAGCAGTTTATACCTCCCGGTCAGTAGGAGTCCTAATGAAAAACTGTTTTTT; cdr3_aa: CASSLYLPVSRSPNEKLFF; clone_size: -; d_call: -; v_call: TRBV27; j_call: TRBJ1-4
cdr3_nt: TGTGCCAGCAGCTTGGCCTTGCGGGAGGTCTCCTACGAGCAGTACTTC; cdr3_aa: CASSLALREVSYEQYF; clone_size: once; d_call: TRBD2; v_call: TRBV5-5; j_call: TRBJ2-7
cdr3_nt: TGTGCCAGCAGTGAAGAAGCGGACTATGGCTACACCTTC; cdr3_aa: CASSEEADYGYTF; clone_size: -; d_call: -; v_call: TRBV2; j_call: TRBJ1-2
cdr3_nt: TGTGCCAGCTCACCAGATATACAGTTATTGAACACCGGGGAGCTGTTTTTT; cdr3_aa: CASSPDIQLLNTGELFF; clone_size: -; d_call: -; v_call: TRBV18; j_call: TRBJ2-2
cdr3_nt: TGTGCCATCAGTGAGCGCGCCGTAGACACTGAAGCTTTCTTT; cdr3_aa: CAISERAVDTEAFF; clone_size: -; d_call: -; v_call: TRBV10-3; j_call: TRBJ1-1
cdr3_nt: TGTGCCAGCAGTGAAGGGGGGGACTACGAGCAGTACTTC; cdr3_aa: CASSEGGDYEQYF; clone_size: -; d_call: -; v_call: TRBV6-1; j_call: TRBJ2-7
cdr3_nt: TGTGCCAGCAGCTTGGGCGGGGGCCTAACACAAGAGACCCAGTACTTC; cdr3_aa: CASSLGGGLTQETQYF; clone_size: -; d_call: -; v_call: TRBV5-5; j_call: TRBJ2-5
cdr3_nt: TGTGCCAGTCGTAGTGGGGCGGGGGGGACTAAGGCGGAGACCCAGTACTTC; cdr3_aa: CASRSGAGGTKAETQYF; clone_size: -; d_call: TRBD2; v_call: TRBV19; j_call: TRBJ2-5
cdr3_nt: TGTGCCAGCAGCAAGGGGGCGCTAGCGGGAGGGAAGACCCAGTACTTC; cdr3_aa: CASSKGALAGGKTQYF; clone_size: -; d_call: TRBD2; v_call: TRBV13; j_call: TRBJ2-5
cdr3_nt: TGTGCCAGCTCACCAACCCTAAGCGGGAACACTGAAGCTTTCTTT; cdr3_aa: CASSPTLSGNTEAFF; clone_size: -; d_call: -; v_call: TRBV18; j_call: TRBJ1-1
cdr3_nt: TGTGCCAGCAGCTTAGGGCCTACCTGGAGGGAGACCCAGTACTTC; cdr3_aa: CASSLGPTWRETQYF; clone_size: -; d_call: -; v_call: TRBV7-9; j_call: TRBJ2-5
cdr3_nt: TGTGCCAGCAGCTTAGCGCTGACTAGCTATGAGCAGTTCTTC; cdr3_aa: CASSLALTSYEQFF; clone_size: -; d_call: TRBD2; v_call: TRBV7-9; j_call: TRBJ2-1
cdr3_nt: TGCGCCAGCAGCTTGGGGGACATCTATGGCTACACCTTC; cdr3_aa: CASSLGDIYGYTF; clone_size: -; d_call: -; v_call: TRBV5-1; j_call: TRBJ1-2
cdr3_nt: TGTGCCAGCAGCGCCGGGACGAAAGCAGGGGGCCATCAGCCCCAGCATTTT; cdr3_aa: CASSAGTKAGGHQPQHF; clone_size: -; d_call: TRBD1; v_call: TRBV11-2; j_call: TRBJ1-5
cdr3_nt: TGTGCCAGCAGCCAAGGAGACAGGGCAGAAGCTTTCTTT; cdr3_aa: CASSQGDRAEAFF; clone_size: -; d_call: TRBD1; v_call: TRBV4-2; j_call: TRBJ1-1
cdr3_nt: TGTGCCAGCAGTGAATTAGGAGGAGAGAACACCGGGGAGCTGTTTTTT; cdr3_aa: CASSELGGENTGELFF; clone_size: -; d_call: -; v_call: TRBV25-1; j_call: TRBJ2-2
cdr3_nt: TGCGCCAGCAGTGAGGGCGATACGCAGTATTTT; cdr3_aa: CASSEGDTQYF; clone_size: -; d_call: -; v_call: TRBV10-2; j_call: TRBJ2-3
cdr3_nt: TGCAGTGCTAGTTCGGGGGTGGCAGCTTTCTTT; cdr3_aa: CSASSGVAAFF; clone_size: -; d_call: -; v_call: TRBV20-1; j_call: TRBJ1-1
cdr3_nt: TGTGCCAGCAGCGCGGGACAGGGGAACGAGCAGTACTTC; cdr3_aa: CASSAGQGNEQYF; clone_size: -; d_call: TRBD1; v_call: TRBV9; j_call: TRBJ2-7
cdr3_nt: TGTGCCAGCCTGAGGGGGCAAAGTAATTCACCCCTCCACTTT; cdr3_aa: CASLRGQSNSPLHF; clone_size: once; d_call: TRBD1; v_call: TRBV5-5; j_call: TRBJ1-6
cdr3_nt: TGTGCCAGCAGTTACTCTCCCAGGGGGAAAGGGTACGAGCAGTACTTC; cdr3_aa: CASSYSPRGKGYEQYF; clone_size: once; d_call: TRBD1; v_call: TRBV6-5; j_call: TRBJ2-7
cdr3_nt: TGTGCCAGCAGCCGAACAGGAGGGGAAAAACTGTTTTTT; cdr3_aa: CASSRTGGEKLFF; clone_size: -; d_call: -; v_call: TRBV3-1/TRBV3-2; j_call: TRBJ1-4
cdr3_nt: TGCAGTGCTAGTAGCAGACAGGGACTCCCGAGCCAAGAGACCCAGTACTTC; cdr3_aa: CSASSRQGLPSQETQYF; clone_size: -; d_call: -; v_call: TRBV20-1; j_call: TRBJ2-5
cdr3_nt: TGTGCCAGCAGCCAAGATCCCGCGGGAAGGGGCGAGCAGTACTTC; cdr3_aa: CASSQDPAGRGEQYF; clone_size: -; d_call: -; v_call: TRBV3-1/TRBV3-2; j_call: TRBJ2-7
cdr3_nt: TGCGCCAGCAGCCAATACAGGGGCAACTATGGCTACACCTTC; cdr3_aa: CASSQYRGNYGYTF; clone_size: -; d_call: TRBD1; v_call: TRBV5-1; j_call: TRBJ1-2
cdr3_nt: TGCGCCAGCAGCTTGACCAGACAGGGGTGGGATGAGCAGTTCTTC; cdr3_aa: CASSLTRQGWDEQFF; clone_size: -; d_call: TRBD1; v_call: TRBV5-1; j_call: TRBJ2-1
cdr3_nt: TGTGCCAGCAGCTCGGACAGGGAAGAGACCCAGTACTTC; cdr3_aa: CASSSDREETQYF; clone_size: -; d_call: TRBD1; v_call: TRBV7-3; j_call: TRBJ2-5
cdr3_nt: TGTGCCAGTATCATATCACGGTTGAACACTGAAGCTTTCTTT; cdr3_aa: CASIISRLNTEAFF; clone_size: -; d_call: -; v_call: TRBV19; j_call: TRBJ1-1
cdr3_nt: TGCGCCAGCAGTGAGTTTAAGACAGGGAATCGCTACAATGAGCAGTTCTTC; cdr3_aa: CASSEFKTGNRYNEQFF; clone_size: -; d_call: TRBD1; v_call: TRBV10-1; j_call: TRBJ2-1
cdr3_nt: TGCGCCCCGGGCCACAGGGCCCGACAAATGGGGGACGTTAGGAATTCACCCCTCCACTTT; cdr3_aa: CAPGHRARQMGDVRNSPLHF; clone_size: -; d_call: -; v_call: TRBV5-1; j_call: TRBJ1-6
cdr3_nt: TGTGCCAGCAGCTTAGCGGGGTCCCGGGCTAGCGGGAGGGCCGGGGAGCTGTTTTTT; cdr3_aa: CASSLAGSRASGRAGELFF; clone_size: -; d_call: TRBD2; v_call: TRBV7-2; j_call: TRBJ2-2
cdr3_nt: TGCGCCAGCAGCTCGATCGACAGGGCCGAGGGCTACACCTTC; cdr3_aa: CASSSIDRAEGYTF; clone_size: -; d_call: TRBD1; v_call: TRBV5-1; j_call: TRBJ1-2
cdr3_nt: TGCGCCAGCAGCCAAGGGGGACAGGGTTATAGGGAGCAGTACTTC; cdr3_aa: CASSQGGQGYREQYF; clone_size: -; d_call: TRBD1; v_call: TRBV4-1; j_call: TRBJ2-7
cdr3_nt: TGTGCCAGTAGTATACGAGCGGGAGCTGTGACCCAGTACTTC; cdr3_aa: CASSIRAGAVTQYF; clone_size: -; d_call: TRBD2; v_call: TRBV19; j_call: TRBJ2-5
cdr3_nt: TGTGCCAGCAGCTTAGGAACAGGGCGTACTGAAGCTTTCTTT; cdr3_aa: CASSLGTGRTEAFF; clone_size: once; d_call: -; v_call: TRBV3-1/TRBV3-2; j_call: TRBJ1-1
cdr3_nt: TGTGCCAGCAGCCTGGGACAGATAAATGAAAAACTGTTTTTT; cdr3_aa: CASSLGQINEKLFF; clone_size: -; d_call: TRBD1; v_call: TRBV6-5; j_call: TRBJ1-4
cdr3_nt: TGCGTCAGCTCAATGGGACTATCGGGCGGGCAAGCTTTCTTT; cdr3_aa: CVSSMGLSGGQAFF; clone_size: -; d_call: -; v_call: TRBV5-1; j_call: TRBJ1-1